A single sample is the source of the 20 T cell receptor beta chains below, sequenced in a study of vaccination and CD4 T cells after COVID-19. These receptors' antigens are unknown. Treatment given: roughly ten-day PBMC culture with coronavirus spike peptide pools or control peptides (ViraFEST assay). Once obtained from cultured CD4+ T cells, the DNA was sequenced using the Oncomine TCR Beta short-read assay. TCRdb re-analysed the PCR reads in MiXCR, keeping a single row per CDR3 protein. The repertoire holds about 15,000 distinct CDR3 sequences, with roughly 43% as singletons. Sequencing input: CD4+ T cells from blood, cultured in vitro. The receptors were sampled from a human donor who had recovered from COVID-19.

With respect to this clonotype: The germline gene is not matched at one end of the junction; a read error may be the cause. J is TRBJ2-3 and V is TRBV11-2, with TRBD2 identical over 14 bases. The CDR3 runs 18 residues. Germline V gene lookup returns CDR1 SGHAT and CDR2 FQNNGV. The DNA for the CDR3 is TGTGCCAACAGCTCAACCCCGGGACTAGCGGGAGTGAAAGATACGCAGTATTTT. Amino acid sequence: CANSSTPGLAGVKDTQYF.

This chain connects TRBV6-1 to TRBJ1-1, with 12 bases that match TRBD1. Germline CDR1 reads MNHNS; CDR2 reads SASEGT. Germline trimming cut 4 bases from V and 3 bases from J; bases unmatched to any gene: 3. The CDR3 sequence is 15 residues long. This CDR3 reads CASSGGQGAYTEAFF. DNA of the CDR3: TGTGCCAGCAGTGGGGGACAGGGGGCGTACACTGAAGCTTTCTTT.

The CDR3 here is CASSYSVSRALQETQYF. For the CDR3, the DNA is TGTGCCAGCAGTTATTCAGTGTCTCGGGCCCTCCAAGAGACCCAGTACTTC. The rearrangement uses TRBV6-5 and TRBJ2-5, with D unclear. This CDR3 comprises 17 residues. The germline V and J ends were trimmed by 3 bases and 1 base, with 18 bases remaining between them. Germline-derived CDR1 and CDR2 are MNHEY and SVGAGI.

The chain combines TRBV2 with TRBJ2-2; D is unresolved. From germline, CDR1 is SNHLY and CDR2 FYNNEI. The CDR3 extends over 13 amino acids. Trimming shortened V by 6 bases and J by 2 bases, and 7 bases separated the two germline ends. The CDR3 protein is CASRISNTGELFF. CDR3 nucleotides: TGTGCCAGCAGGATATCAAACACCGGGGAGCTGTTTTTT.

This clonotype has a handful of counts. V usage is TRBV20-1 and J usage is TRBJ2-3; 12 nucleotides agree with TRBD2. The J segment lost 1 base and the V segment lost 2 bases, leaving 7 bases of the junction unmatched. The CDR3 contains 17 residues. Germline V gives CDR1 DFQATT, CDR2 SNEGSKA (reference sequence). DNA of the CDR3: TGCAGTGCTAGACCCCCGACTAGCGGGAGAGGCACAGATACGCAGTATTTT. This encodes CSARPPTSGRGTDTQYF.

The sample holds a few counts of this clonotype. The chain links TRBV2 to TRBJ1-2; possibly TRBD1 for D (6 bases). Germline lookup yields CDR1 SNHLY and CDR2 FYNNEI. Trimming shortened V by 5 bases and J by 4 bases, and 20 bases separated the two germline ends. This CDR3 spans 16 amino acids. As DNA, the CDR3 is TGTGCCAGCAGTCCCCGGGGGACAACTTTAGGCTATGGCTACACCTTC. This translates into CASSPRGTTLGYGYTF.

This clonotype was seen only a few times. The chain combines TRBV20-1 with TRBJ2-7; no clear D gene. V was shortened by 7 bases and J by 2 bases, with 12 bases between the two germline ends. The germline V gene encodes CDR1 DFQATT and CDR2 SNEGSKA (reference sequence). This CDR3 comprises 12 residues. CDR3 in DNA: TGCAGTGTCAATCCAGGACCCTACGAGCAGTACTTC. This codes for CSVNPGPYEQYF.

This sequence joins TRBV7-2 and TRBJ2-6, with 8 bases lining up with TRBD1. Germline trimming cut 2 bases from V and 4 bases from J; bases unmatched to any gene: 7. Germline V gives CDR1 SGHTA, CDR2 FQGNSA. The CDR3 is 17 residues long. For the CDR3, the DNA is TGTGCCAGCAGCTTAATGTCAGGGGGCAAAGGGGCCAACGTCCTGACTTTC. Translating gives CASSLMSGGKGANVLTF.

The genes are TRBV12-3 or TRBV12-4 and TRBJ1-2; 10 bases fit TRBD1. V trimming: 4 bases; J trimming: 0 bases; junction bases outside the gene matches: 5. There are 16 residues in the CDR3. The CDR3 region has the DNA TGTGCCAGCAGTTCCAGGACAGGGGGTACTAACTATGGCTACACCTTC. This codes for CASSSRTGGTNYGYTF.

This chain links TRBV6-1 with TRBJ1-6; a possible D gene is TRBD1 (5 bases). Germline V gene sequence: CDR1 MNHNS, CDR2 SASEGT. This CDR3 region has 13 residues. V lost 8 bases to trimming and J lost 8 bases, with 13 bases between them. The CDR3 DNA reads TGTGCCAGCCAGGACAACCAACATTCACCCCTCCACTTT. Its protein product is CASQDNQHSPLHF.

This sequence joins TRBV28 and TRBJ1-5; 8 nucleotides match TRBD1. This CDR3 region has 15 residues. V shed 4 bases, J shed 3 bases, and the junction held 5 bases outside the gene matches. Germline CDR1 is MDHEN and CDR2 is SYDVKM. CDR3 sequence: CASSYSGQANQPQHF. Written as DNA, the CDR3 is TGTGCCAGCAGTTATTCGGGACAGGCCAATCAGCCCCAGCATTTT.

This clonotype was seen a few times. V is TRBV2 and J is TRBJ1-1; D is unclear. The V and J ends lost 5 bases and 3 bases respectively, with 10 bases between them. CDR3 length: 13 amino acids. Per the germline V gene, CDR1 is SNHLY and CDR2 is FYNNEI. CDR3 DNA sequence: TGTGCCAGCAGTTCTACAGAAGACACTGAAGCTTTCTTT. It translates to CASSSTEDTEAFF.

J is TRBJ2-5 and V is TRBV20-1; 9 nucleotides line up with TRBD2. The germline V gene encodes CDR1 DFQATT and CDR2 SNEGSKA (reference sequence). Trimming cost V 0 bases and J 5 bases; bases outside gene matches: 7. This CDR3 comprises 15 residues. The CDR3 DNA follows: TGCAGTGCTAGAGAGGCGGGGGGGCGTCGGGAGACCCAGTACTTC. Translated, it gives CSAREAGGRRETQYF.

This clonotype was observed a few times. The CDR3 DNA follows: TGTGCCAGCAGCTTAGCTAGCGGGGGATACGGTACGCAGTATTTT. This sequence encodes CASSLASGGYGTQYF. The J gene is TRBJ2-3, the V gene TRBV7-2; 9 bases agree with TRBD2. The V gene end was trimmed by 0 bases and the J gene end by 8 bases; junction bases not matched to a gene: 6. This CDR3 spans 15 amino acids. Germline CDR1 reads SGHTA; CDR2 reads FQGNSA.

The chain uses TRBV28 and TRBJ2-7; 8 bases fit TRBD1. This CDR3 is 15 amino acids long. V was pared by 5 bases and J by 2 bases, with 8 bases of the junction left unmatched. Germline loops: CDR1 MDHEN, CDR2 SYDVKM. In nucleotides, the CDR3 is TGTGCCAGCAGTCCACGGGACAGGAGAACCTACGAGCAGTACTTC. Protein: CASSPRDRRTYEQYF.

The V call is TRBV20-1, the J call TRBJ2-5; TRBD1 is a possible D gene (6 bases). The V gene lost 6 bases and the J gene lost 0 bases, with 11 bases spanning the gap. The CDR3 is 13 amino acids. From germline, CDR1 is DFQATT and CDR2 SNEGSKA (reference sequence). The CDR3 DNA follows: TGCAGTGCGGAAGGGACAAACCAAGAGACCCAGTACTTC. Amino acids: CSAEGTNQETQYF.

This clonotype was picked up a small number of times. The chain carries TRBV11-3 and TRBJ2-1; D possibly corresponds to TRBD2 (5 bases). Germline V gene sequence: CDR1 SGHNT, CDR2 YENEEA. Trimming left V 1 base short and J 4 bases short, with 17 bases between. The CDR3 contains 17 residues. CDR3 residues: CASSLGFVAGGYNEQFF. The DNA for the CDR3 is TGTGCCAGCAGCTTAGGGTTCGTGGCAGGCGGGTACAATGAGCAGTTCTTC.

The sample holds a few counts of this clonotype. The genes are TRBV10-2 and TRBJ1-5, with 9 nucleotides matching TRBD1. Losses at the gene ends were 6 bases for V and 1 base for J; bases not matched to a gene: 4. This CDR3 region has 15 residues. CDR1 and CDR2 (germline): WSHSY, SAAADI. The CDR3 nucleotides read TGCGCCAGCAGATCCGGGACAGGGAGCAATCAGCCCCAGCATTTT. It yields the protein CASRSGTGSNQPQHF.

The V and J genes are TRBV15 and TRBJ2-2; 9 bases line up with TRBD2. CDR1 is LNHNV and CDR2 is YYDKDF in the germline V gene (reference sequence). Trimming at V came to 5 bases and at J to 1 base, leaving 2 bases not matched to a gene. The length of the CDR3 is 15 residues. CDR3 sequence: CATSPSGKNTGELFF. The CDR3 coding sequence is TGTGCCACCAGCCCTAGCGGGAAGAACACCGGGGAGCTGTTTTTT. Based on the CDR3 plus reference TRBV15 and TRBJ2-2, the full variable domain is DAMVIQNPRYQVTQFGKPVTLSCSQTLNHNVMYWYQQKSSQAPKLLFHYYDKDFNNEADTPDNFQSRRPNTSFCFLDIRSPGLGDTAMYLCATSPSGKNTGELFFGEGSRLTVL.

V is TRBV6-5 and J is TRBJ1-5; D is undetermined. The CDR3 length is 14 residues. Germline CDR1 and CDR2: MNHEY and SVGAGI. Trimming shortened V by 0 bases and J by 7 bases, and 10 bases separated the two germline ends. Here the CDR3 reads CASSYSWRDQPQHF. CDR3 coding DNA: TGTGCCAGCAGTTACTCGTGGCGTGACCAGCCCCAGCATTTT.